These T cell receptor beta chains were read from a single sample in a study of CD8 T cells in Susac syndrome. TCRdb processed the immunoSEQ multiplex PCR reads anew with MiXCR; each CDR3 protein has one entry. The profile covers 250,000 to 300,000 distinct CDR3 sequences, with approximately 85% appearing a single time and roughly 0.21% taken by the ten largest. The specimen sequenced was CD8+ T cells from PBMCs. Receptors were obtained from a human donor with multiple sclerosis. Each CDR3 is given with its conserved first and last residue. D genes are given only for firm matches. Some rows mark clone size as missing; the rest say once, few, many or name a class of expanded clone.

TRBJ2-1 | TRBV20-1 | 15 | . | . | TGCAGTGCTAGAGAGGTTGACTGGATCTACAATGAGCAGTTCTTC | CSAREVDWIYNEQFF
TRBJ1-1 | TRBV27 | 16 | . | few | TGTGCCAGCAGTTTATCGAGAGGAGGGTCGAACACTGAAGCTTTCTTT | CASSLSRGGSNTEAFF
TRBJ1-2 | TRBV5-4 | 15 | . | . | TGTGCCAGCAGCTTAGATGGGAACAGCCGGTATGGCTACACCTTC | CASSLDGNSRYGYTF
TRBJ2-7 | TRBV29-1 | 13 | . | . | TGCAGCGTTGGAGGCGGGATACCGAACGAGCAGTACTTC | CSVGGGIPNEQYF
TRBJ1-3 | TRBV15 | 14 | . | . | TGTGCCACCAGCCTCGGGACCTCTGGAAACACCATATATTTT | CATSLGTSGNTIYF
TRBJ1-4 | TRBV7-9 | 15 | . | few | TGTGCCAGCAGCTTAGCGCTAGGGTTCGGTGAAAAACTGTTTTTT | CASSLALGFGEKLFF
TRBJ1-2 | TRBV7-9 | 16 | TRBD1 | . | TGTGCCAGCAGCTTAACAGGGGGGCCCTTAAACTATGGCTACACCTTC | CASSLTGGPLNYGYTF
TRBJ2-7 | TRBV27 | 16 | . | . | TGTGCCAGCAGTCCCCTCGGGACGCGCGGGGCCTACGAGCAGTACTTC | CASSPLGTRGAYEQYF
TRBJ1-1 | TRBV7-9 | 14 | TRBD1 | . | TGTGCCAGCAGCTTACGGGACAGGGGCACTGAAGCTTTCTTT | CASSLRDRGTEAFF
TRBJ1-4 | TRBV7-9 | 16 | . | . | TGTGCCAGCAGCCCGCTTCTAGGAGCAACTAATGAAAAACTGTTTTTT | CASSPLLGATNEKLFF
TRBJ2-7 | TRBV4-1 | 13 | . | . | TGCGCCAGCAGCCAAGGGGAGTACTACGAGCAGTACTTC | CASSQGEYYEQYF
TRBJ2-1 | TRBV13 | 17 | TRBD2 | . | TGTGCCAGCACCTCCGGGACTAGCGGTCCGATAAGAGATGAGCAGTTCTTC | CASTSGTSGPIRDEQFF
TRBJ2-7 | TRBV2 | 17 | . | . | TGTGCCAGCAGTGATCTAGATGAAAGCCCCAGGTTCGACGAGCAGTACTTC | CASSDLDESPRFDEQYF
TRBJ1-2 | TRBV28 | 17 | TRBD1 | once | TGTGCCAGCAGTTGGGACAGCGAAATTCATAAGGACTATGGCTACACCTTC | CASSWDSEIHKDYGYTF
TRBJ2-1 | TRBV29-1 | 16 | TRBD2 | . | TGCAGCGTTGTTCCGACTAGCGGGAAGCACTACAATGAGCAGTTCTTC | CSVVPTSGKHYNEQFF
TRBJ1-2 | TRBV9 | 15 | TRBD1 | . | TGTGCCAGCAGCGTAGAAGGGGGCCTAAACTATGGCTACACCTTC | CASSVEGGLNYGYTF
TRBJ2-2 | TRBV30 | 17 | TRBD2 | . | TGTGCCTGCCTTCTAAGTCTAGCGGGATCAAGCACCGGGGAGCTGTTTTTT | CACLLSLAGSSTGELFF
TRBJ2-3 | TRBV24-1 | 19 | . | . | TGTGCCACCAGTGATTTTTCGGTAAGGGGCGGGCAAGCGCCCCATACGCAGTATTTT | CATSDFSVRGGQAPHTQYF
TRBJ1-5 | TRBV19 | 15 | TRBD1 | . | TGTGCCAGTAGTATATGGCAGGGGGCGTATCAGCCCCAGCATTTT | CASSIWQGAYQPQHF
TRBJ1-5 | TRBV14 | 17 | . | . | TGTGCCAGCAGCCAAGATCCTCTGGGGCAGGGAAATCAGCCCCAGCATTTT | CASSQDPLGQGNQPQHF
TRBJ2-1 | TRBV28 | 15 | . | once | TGTGCCAGCAGCCCTGACAGGGAGGGAAAGAATGAGCAGTTCTTC | CASSPDREGKNEQFF
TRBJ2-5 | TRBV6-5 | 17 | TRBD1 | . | TGTGCCAGCAGTTGGTTGCCGGGACAGGGGGAACAAGAGACCCAGTACTTC | CASSWLPGQGEQETQYF
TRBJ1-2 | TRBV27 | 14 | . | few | TGTGCCAGCAGCCCTATCCGAGGGCTTGAAGGCTACACCTTC | CASSPIRGLEGYTF
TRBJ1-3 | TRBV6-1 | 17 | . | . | TGTGCCAGCAGTGAAACCCCTCCGGGGCTCTCTGGAAACACCATATATTTT | CASSETPPGLSGNTIYF
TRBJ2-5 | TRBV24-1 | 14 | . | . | TGTGCCACCAGTGATGTAGTTCGACCGGAGACCCAGTACTTC | CATSDVVRPETQYF
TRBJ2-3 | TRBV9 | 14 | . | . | TGTGCCAGCAGCCCCGTCGGACCCACAGATACGCAGTATTTT | CASSPVGPTDTQYF
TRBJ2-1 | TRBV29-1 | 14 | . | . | TGCAGCGTGATGGGTGCCGGGGGTATGGATGAGCAGTTCTTC | CSVMGAGGMDEQFF
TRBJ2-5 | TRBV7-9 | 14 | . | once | TGTGCCAGCAGGGTTCAGGGGCCGATGGAGACCCAGTACTTC | CASRVQGPMETQYF